The rows below give T cell receptor beta chains drawn from one sample of a study of blood T cell repertoires in COVID-19. Libraries were prepared by immunoSEQ multiplex PCR; TCRdb keeps only in-frame clonotypes and omits some of them. The sample has 150,000 to 200,000 clones, around nine tenths seen once. The specimen sequenced was peripheral blood. All receptors derive from a man aged 50 or older with acute or convalescent COVID-19. Both conserved end residues are part of each CDR3. D genes are given only for firm matches. Only some rows state a clone size, as once, few, many or a class for expanded clones.

D gene: -
J gene: TRBJ2-1
V gene: TRBV20-1
clone size: -
CDR3 protein: CSAGRYNEQFF
CDR3 DNA: TGCAGTGCAGGGAGGTACAATGAGCAGTTCTTC

D gene: -
J gene: TRBJ2-5
V gene: TRBV28
clone size: once
CDR3 protein: CASSLGGEETQYF
CDR3 DNA: TGTGCCAGCAGCCTCGGCGGGGAAGAGACCCAGTACTTC

D gene: TRBD2
J gene: TRBJ2-5
V gene: TRBV4-1
clone size: -
CDR3 protein: CASSQVSGTSGRAAQETQYF
CDR3 DNA: TGCGCCAGCAGCCAAGTCTCCGGGACTAGCGGGAGGGCCGCCCAAGAGACCCAGTACTTC

D gene: TRBD1
J gene: TRBJ1-5
V gene: TRBV5-1
clone size: -
CDR3 protein: CASSLHQGEPQHF
CDR3 DNA: TGCGCCAGCAGCTTACATCAGGGGGAACCCCAGCATTTT

D gene: TRBD2
J gene: TRBJ2-3
V gene: TRBV30
clone size: few
CDR3 protein: CAGTSGRAADTQYF
CDR3 DNA: TGTGCCGGGACTAGCGGGAGGGCCGCAGATACGCAGTATTTT

D gene: -
J gene: TRBJ1-5
V gene: TRBV11-1
clone size: -
CDR3 protein: CASSLNSNQPQHF
CDR3 DNA: TGTGCCAGCAGCCTTAATAGCAATCAGCCCCAGCATTTT

D gene: -
J gene: TRBJ2-7
V gene: TRBV6-1
clone size: -
CDR3 protein: CASSERTAGYYEQYF
CDR3 DNA: TGTGCCAGCAGTGAGAGGACGGCGGGATACTACGAGCAGTACTTC

D gene: TRBD1
J gene: TRBJ2-6
V gene: TRBV29-1
clone size: -
CDR3 protein: CSVETRDRGFNSGANVLTF
CDR3 DNA: TGCAGCGTTGAGACCCGGGACAGGGGTTTTAACTCTGGGGCCAACGTCCTGACTTTC

D gene: -
J gene: TRBJ1-2
V gene: TRBV7-2
clone size: -
CDR3 protein: CASSLDRTGYGYTF
CDR3 DNA: TGTGCCAGCAGCTTAGATCGCACAGGATATGGCTACACCTTC

D gene: TRBD1
J gene: TRBJ2-7
V gene: TRBV5-1
clone size: few
CDR3 protein: CASSAETGGIYEQYF
CDR3 DNA: TGCGCCAGCAGCGCGGAGACAGGGGGCATTTACGAGCAGTACTTC

D gene: TRBD2
J gene: TRBJ2-5
V gene: TRBV10-3
clone size: -
CDR3 protein: CAISDPGLGQETQYF
CDR3 DNA: TGTGCCATCAGTGATCCGGGACTAGGACAAGAGACCCAGTACTTC

D gene: -
J gene: TRBJ2-3
V gene: TRBV19
clone size: -
CDR3 protein: CASSIDINGVTDTQYF
CDR3 DNA: TGTGCCAGTAGTATAGATATCAACGGGGTCACAGATACGCAGTATTTT

D gene: TRBD2
J gene: TRBJ2-2
V gene: TRBV14
clone size: -
CDR3 protein: CASSLAGGPTGELFF
CDR3 DNA: TGTGCCAGCAGTTTAGCGGGAGGTCCGACCGGGGAGCTGTTTTTT

D gene: -
J gene: TRBJ2-5
V gene: TRBV5-3
clone size: -
CDR3 protein: CARSLEHRNPNQETQYF
CDR3 DNA: TGTGCCAGAAGCTTGGAGCATCGAAACCCAAACCAAGAGACCCAGTACTTC

D gene: TRBD1
J gene: TRBJ1-1
V gene: TRBV6-6
clone size: -
CDR3 protein: CASSLGQGSDTEAFF
CDR3 DNA: TGTGCCAGCAGCCTCGGACAGGGTTCGGACACTGAAGCTTTCTTT

D gene: -
J gene: TRBJ2-1
V gene: TRBV15
clone size: -
CDR3 protein: CATSRGEGGGPYNEQFF
CDR3 DNA: TGTGCCACCAGCAGAGGGGAAGGGGGGGGCCCCTACAATGAGCAGTTCTTC

D gene: TRBD2
J gene: TRBJ2-1
V gene: TRBV28
clone size: -
CDR3 protein: CASSTFEGLAGDEQFF
CDR3 DNA: TGTGCCAGCAGTACCTTCGAGGGACTAGCGGGAGACGAGCAGTTCTTC

D gene: -
J gene: TRBJ2-5
V gene: TRBV5-5
clone size: -
CDR3 protein: CASSLGQSSWTQYF
CDR3 DNA: TGTGCCAGCAGCCTCGGACAGTCCTCGTGGACCCAGTACTTC

D gene: TRBD2
J gene: TRBJ2-3
V gene: TRBV5-5
clone size: once
CDR3 protein: CASSLGAGVPDTQYF
CDR3 DNA: TGTGCCAGCAGCTTGGGAGCGGGAGTCCCAGATACGCAGTATTTT

D gene: TRBD2
J gene: TRBJ2-1
V gene: TRBV4-3
clone size: -
CDR3 protein: CASSQNLAAHYNEQFF
CDR3 DNA: TGCGCCAGCAGCCAAAATCTAGCGGCCCACTACAATGAGCAGTTCTTC

D gene: TRBD1
J gene: TRBJ1-2
V gene: TRBV14
clone size: -
CDR3 protein: CASSQARQGYGYTF
CDR3 DNA: TGTGCCAGCAGCCAAGCCAGACAGGGATATGGCTACACCTTC

D gene: TRBD1
J gene: TRBJ2-7
V gene: TRBV9
clone size: -
CDR3 protein: CASSARGDRGAYEQYF
CDR3 DNA: TGTGCCAGCAGCGCTCGAGGTGACAGGGGAGCCTACGAGCAGTACTTC

D gene: -
J gene: TRBJ1-2
V gene: TRBV7-2
clone size: -
CDR3 protein: CASSLAAVGQGRVANYGYTF
CDR3 DNA: TGTGCCAGCAGCTTAGCGGCGGTTGGGCAGGGTCGGGTAGCTAACTATGGCTACACCTTC

D gene: TRBD2
J gene: TRBJ2-7
V gene: TRBV5-4
clone size: -
CDR3 protein: CASSASSSGRPYEQYF
CDR3 DNA: TGTGCCAGCAGCGCATCTTCTAGCGGTAGACCCTACGAGCAGTACTTC

D gene: -
J gene: TRBJ2-5
V gene: TRBV10-3
clone size: -
CDR3 protein: CAISDLGGGETQYF
CDR3 DNA: TGTGCCATCAGTGACCTGGGGGGTGGGGAGACCCAGTACTTC

D gene: -
J gene: TRBJ2-1
V gene: TRBV6-1
clone size: -
CDR3 protein: CASSDRASSYNEQFF
CDR3 DNA: TGTGCCAGCAGTGACAGGGCCAGCTCCTACAATGAGCAGTTCTTC

D gene: TRBD1
J gene: TRBJ1-5
V gene: TRBV3-1/TRBV3-2
clone size: -
CDR3 protein: CASSSGTGHNQPQHF
CDR3 DNA: TGTGCCAGCAGTTCCGGGACAGGGCACAATCAGCCCCAGCATTTT

D gene: -
J gene: TRBJ1-5
V gene: TRBV18
clone size: -
CDR3 protein: CASSQGEYQPQHF
CDR3 DNA: TGTGCCAGCTCACAGGGAGAATATCAGCCCCAGCATTTT

D gene: -
J gene: TRBJ2-5
V gene: TRBV18
clone size: -
CDR3 protein: CASSPPGQETQYF
CDR3 DNA: TGTGCCAGCTCCCCCCCCGGCCAAGAGACCCAGTACTTC

D gene: -
J gene: TRBJ1-2
V gene: TRBV6-2/TRBV6-3
clone size: -
CDR3 protein: CASSYIRGYDGYTF
CDR3 DNA: TGTGCCAGCAGTTACATAAGGGGGTACGATGGCTACACCTTC

D gene: -
J gene: TRBJ1-5
V gene: TRBV10-3
clone size: -
CDR3 protein: CAISESTGTGQPQHF
CDR3 DNA: TGTGCCATCAGTGAGTCTACAGGGACGGGTCAGCCCCAGCATTTT

D gene: TRBD2
J gene: TRBJ2-3
V gene: TRBV14
clone size: once
CDR3 protein: CASSQERTWEREGKTDTQYF
CDR3 DNA: TGTGCCAGCAGCCAAGAACGGACGTGGGAGCGGGAGGGAAAAACAGATACGCAGTATTTT

D gene: -
J gene: TRBJ2-3
V gene: TRBV7-8
clone size: once
CDR3 protein: CASRTENTDTQYF
CDR3 DNA: TGTGCCAGCAGGACAGAGAACACAGATACGCAGTATTTT

D gene: TRBD2
J gene: TRBJ2-1
V gene: TRBV28
clone size: -
CDR3 protein: CASSSPAGGYNEQFF
CDR3 DNA: TGTGCCAGCAGTTCCCCAGCGGGAGGCTACAATGAGCAGTTCTTC

D gene: TRBD1
J gene: TRBJ1-1
V gene: TRBV27
clone size: -
CDR3 protein: CASSLLGTGLNTEAFF
CDR3 DNA: TGTGCCAGCAGTTTATTAGGGACAGGATTGAACACTGAAGCTTTCTTT

D gene: -
J gene: TRBJ2-1
V gene: TRBV11-2
clone size: -
CDR3 protein: CASSLGLYNEQFF
CDR3 DNA: TGTGCCAGCAGCTTAGGACTTTACAATGAGCAGTTCTTC

D gene: -
J gene: TRBJ2-2
V gene: TRBV10-1
clone size: -
CDR3 protein: CASSENTVGELFF
CDR3 DNA: TGCGCCAGCAGTGAGAACACCGTCGGGGAGCTGTTTTTT

D gene: TRBD1
J gene: TRBJ1-6
V gene: TRBV9
clone size: few
CDR3 protein: CASSPGGTGGARSPLHF
CDR3 DNA: TGTGCCAGCAGCCCAGGGGGGACAGGGGGGGCTCGTTCACCCCTCCACTTT

D gene: -
J gene: TRBJ1-3
V gene: TRBV2
clone size: -
CDR3 protein: CASSARPPGSGNTIYF
CDR3 DNA: TGTGCCAGCAGCGCCCGCCCCCCCGGCTCTGGAAACACCATATATTTT

D gene: TRBD1
J gene: TRBJ2-2
V gene: TRBV5-4
clone size: -
CDR3 protein: CASSLPGTDTGELFF
CDR3 DNA: TGTGCCAGCAGCTTGCCCGGGACAGACACCGGGGAGCTGTTTTTT

D gene: -
J gene: TRBJ2-7
V gene: TRBV25-1
clone size: -
CDR3 protein: CASSDPSQVGLTYEQYF
CDR3 DNA: TGTGCCAGCAGTGACCCATCCCAAGTCGGTTTAACCTACGAGCAGTACTTC

D gene: TRBD1
J gene: TRBJ1-4
V gene: TRBV6-6
clone size: -
CDR3 protein: CASSPDRALNEKLFF
CDR3 DNA: TGTGCCAGCAGTCCGGACAGGGCCTTAAATGAAAAACTGTTTTTT

D gene: -
J gene: TRBJ2-5
V gene: TRBV7-6
clone size: once
CDR3 protein: CASSLAVGFPDQETQYF
CDR3 DNA: TGTGCCAGCAGCTTAGCGGTGGGCTTTCCGGACCAAGAGACCCAGTACTTC

D gene: -
J gene: TRBJ2-3
V gene: TRBV25-1
clone size: -
CDR3 protein: CANLEGVVSRTDTQYF
CDR3 DNA: TGTGCCAATTTGGAGGGAGTGGTCTCTCGCACAGATACGCAGTATTTT

D gene: TRBD1
J gene: TRBJ2-5
V gene: TRBV18
clone size: once
CDR3 protein: CASSGTGSETQYF
CDR3 DNA: TGTGCCAGCTCAGGGACAGGGTCTGAGACCCAGTACTTC

D gene: -
J gene: TRBJ1-2
V gene: TRBV6-5
clone size: -
CDR3 protein: CASSYGGRSGYGYTF
CDR3 DNA: TGTGCCAGCAGTTATGGTGGCCGATCGGGCTATGGCTACACCTTC

D gene: TRBD1
J gene: TRBJ1-1
V gene: TRBV5-1
clone size: -
CDR3 protein: CASSPTDRGRYTEAFF
CDR3 DNA: TGCGCCAGCAGCCCGACAGACAGGGGGAGATACACTGAAGCTTTCTTT

D gene: -
J gene: TRBJ1-2
V gene: TRBV6-5
clone size: -
CDR3 protein: CASIQSWAANYGYTF
CDR3 DNA: TGTGCCAGCATCCAATCTTGGGCAGCTAACTATGGCTACACCTTC

D gene: TRBD1
J gene: TRBJ2-7
V gene: TRBV19
clone size: -
CDR3 protein: CASSTLTTGSEQYF
CDR3 DNA: TGTGCCAGTAGTACCCTGACGACAGGGAGCGAGCAGTACTTC

D gene: -
J gene: TRBJ2-2
V gene: TRBV3-1/TRBV3-2
clone size: -
CDR3 protein: CASSQLRATGELFF
CDR3 DNA: TGTGCCAGCAGCCAACTCAGGGCAACCGGGGAGCTGTTTTTT

D gene: -
J gene: TRBJ1-2
V gene: TRBV7-9
clone size: -
CDR3 protein: CASSLSLMGPDYGYTF
CDR3 DNA: TGTGCCAGCAGCCTTAGCTTAATGGGGCCTGACTATGGCTACACCTTC

D gene: TRBD1
J gene: TRBJ1-3
V gene: TRBV12-3/TRBV12-4
clone size: few
CDR3 protein: CASSSNRGIYF
CDR3 DNA: TGTGCCAGCAGTTCCAACAGGGGGATATATTTT

D gene: -
J gene: TRBJ1-2
V gene: TRBV4-2
clone size: -
CDR3 protein: CASSQPQGREGYTF
CDR3 DNA: TGTGCCAGCAGCCAACCACAGGGTAGGGAAGGCTACACCTTC

D gene: TRBD1
J gene: TRBJ2-3
V gene: TRBV7-2
clone size: -
CDR3 protein: CASSLQPLTGGTDTQYF
CDR3 DNA: TGTGCCAGCAGCTTACAACCCCTGACAGGGGGCACAGATACGCAGTATTTT

D gene: -
J gene: TRBJ1-4
V gene: TRBV15
clone size: -
CDR3 protein: CATSSEGGAEKLFF
CDR3 DNA: TGTGCCACCAGCAGCGAGGGAGGTGCTGAAAAACTGTTTTTT